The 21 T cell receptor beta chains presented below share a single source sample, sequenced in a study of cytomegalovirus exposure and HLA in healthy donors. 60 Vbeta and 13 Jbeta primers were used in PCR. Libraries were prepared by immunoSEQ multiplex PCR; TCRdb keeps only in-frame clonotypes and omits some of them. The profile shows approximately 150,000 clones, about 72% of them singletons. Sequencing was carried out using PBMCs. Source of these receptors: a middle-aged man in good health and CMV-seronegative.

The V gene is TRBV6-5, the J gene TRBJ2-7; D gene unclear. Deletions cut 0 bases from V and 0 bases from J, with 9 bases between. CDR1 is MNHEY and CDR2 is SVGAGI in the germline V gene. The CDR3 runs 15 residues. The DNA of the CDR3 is TGTGCCAGCAGTTACTCGTGCGGTAGCTCCTACGAGCAGTACTTC. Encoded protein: CASSYSCGSSYEQYF.

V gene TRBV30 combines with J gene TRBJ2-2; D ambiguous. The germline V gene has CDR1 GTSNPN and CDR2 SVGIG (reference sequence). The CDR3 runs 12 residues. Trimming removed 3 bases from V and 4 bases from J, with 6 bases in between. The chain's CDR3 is CAWSWSTGELFF. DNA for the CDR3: TGTGCCTGGAGCTGGAGCACCGGGGAGCTGTTTTTT.

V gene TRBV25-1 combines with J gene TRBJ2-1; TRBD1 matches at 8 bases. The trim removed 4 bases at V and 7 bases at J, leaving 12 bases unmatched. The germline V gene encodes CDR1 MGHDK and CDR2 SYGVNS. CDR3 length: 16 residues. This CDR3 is CASSGQDREFGNEQFF. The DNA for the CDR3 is TGTGCCAGCAGTGGACAGGACAGGGAGTTCGGGAATGAGCAGTTCTTC.

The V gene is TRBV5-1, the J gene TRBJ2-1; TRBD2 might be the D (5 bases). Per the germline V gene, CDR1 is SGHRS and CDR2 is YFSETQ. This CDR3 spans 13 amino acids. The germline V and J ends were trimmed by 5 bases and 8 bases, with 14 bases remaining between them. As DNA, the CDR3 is TGCGCCAGCAGGAAGGTCTCCGGGGATGAGCAGTTCTTC. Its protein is CASRKVSGDEQFF.

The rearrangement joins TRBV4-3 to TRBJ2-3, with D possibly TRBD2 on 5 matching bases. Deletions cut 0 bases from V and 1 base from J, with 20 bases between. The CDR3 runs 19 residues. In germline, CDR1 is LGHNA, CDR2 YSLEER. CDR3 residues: CASSQDRALWGEGTDTQYF. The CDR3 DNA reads TGCGCCAGCAGCCAAGACCGTGCCCTATGGGGAGAGGGCACAGATACGCAGTATTTT.

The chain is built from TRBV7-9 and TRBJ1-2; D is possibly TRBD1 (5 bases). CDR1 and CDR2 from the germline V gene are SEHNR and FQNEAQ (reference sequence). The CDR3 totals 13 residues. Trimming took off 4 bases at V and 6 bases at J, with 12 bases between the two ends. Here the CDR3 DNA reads TGTGCCAGCAGCTATGGGGGGTTGGATGGCTACACCTTC. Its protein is CASSYGGLDGYTF. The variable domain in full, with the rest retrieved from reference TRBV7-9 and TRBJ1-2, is DTGVSQNPRHKITKRGQNVTFRCDPISEHNRLYWYRQTLGQGPEFLTYFQNEAQLEKSRLLSDRFSAERPKGSFSTLEIQRTEQGDSAMYLCASSYGGLDGYTFGSGTRLTVV.

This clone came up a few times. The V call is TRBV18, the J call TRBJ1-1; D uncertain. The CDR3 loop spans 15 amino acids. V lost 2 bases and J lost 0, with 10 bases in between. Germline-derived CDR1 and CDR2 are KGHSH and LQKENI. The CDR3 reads CASSPTQQMNTEAFF. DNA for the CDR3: TGTGCCAGCTCACCAACGCAACAAATGAACACTGAAGCTTTCTTT.

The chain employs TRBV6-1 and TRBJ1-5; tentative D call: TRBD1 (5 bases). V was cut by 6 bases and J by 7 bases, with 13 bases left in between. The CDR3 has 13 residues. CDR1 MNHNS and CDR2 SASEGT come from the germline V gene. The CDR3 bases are TGTGCCAGCAGAGGGTGGGGGGAACAGCCCCAGCATTTT. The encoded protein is CASRGWGEQPQHF.

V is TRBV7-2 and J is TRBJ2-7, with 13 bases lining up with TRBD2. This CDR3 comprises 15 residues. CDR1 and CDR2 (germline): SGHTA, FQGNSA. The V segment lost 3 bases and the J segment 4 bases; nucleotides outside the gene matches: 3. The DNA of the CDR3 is TGTGCCAGCAGCTTTCGGACTAGCGGGGGATACGAGCAGTACTTC. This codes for CASSFRTSGGYEQYF. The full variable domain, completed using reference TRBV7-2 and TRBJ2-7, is GAGVSQSPSNKVTEKGKDVELRCDPISGHTALYWYRQSLGQGLEFLIYFQGNSAPDKSGLPSDRFSAERTGGSVSTLTIQRTQQEDSAVYLCASSFRTSGGYEQYFGPGTRLTVT.

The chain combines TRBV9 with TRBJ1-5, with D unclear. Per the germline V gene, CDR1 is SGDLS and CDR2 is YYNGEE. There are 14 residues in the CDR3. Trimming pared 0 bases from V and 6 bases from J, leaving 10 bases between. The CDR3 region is CASSVGTMGQPQHF. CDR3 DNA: TGTGCCAGCAGCGTAGGGACTATGGGTCAGCCCCAGCATTTT.

The CDR3 nucleotides are TGTGCCAGCAGCCCACCAGGCGGGAACGAGCAGTACTTC. Protein product: CASSPPGGNEQYF. The chain has TRBV13 and TRBJ2-7; possible D gene TRBD2, 6 bases. This CDR3 has 13 amino acids. Germline CDR1 is PRHDT and CDR2 is FYEKMQ (reference sequence). V was pared by 5 bases and J by 5 bases, with 13 bases between.

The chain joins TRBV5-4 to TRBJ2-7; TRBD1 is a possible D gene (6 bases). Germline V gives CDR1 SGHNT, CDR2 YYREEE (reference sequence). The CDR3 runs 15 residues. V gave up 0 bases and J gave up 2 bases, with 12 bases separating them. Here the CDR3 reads CASSLEGRGPYEQYF. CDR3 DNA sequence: TGTGCCAGCAGCTTGGAGGGCAGGGGCCCCTACGAGCAGTACTTC.

The DNA for the CDR3 is TGTGCCAGCAGCGTAGATGCGGGGGGGCAGGACAATGAGCAGTTCTTC. Translated, it gives CASSVDAGGQDNEQFF. V and J are TRBV9 and TRBJ2-1, with TRBD2 matching over 9 bases. CDR1 SGDLS and CDR2 YYNGEE come from the germline V gene. This CDR3 comprises 16 residues. With 0 bases clipped from V and 5 bases from J, the junction kept 6 bases outside the gene matches.

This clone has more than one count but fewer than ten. Here the CDR3 reads CASGPRLAGGSYNEQFF. CDR3 in DNA: TGTGCTAGTGGTCCCAGACTAGCGGGAGGGAGCTACAATGAGCAGTTCTTC. The rearrangement links TRBV12-5 to TRBJ2-1; 14 bases line up with TRBD2. CDR3 length: 17 residues. Germline CDR1 and CDR2: LGHNT and FRNRAP. Trimming took 5 bases from V and 3 from J; bases not matched to a gene: 6.

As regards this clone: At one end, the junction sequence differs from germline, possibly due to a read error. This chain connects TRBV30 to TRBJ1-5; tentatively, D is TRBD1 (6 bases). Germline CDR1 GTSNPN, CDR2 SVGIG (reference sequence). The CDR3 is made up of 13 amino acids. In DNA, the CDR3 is TGTGCCTGGAGTGTAGGCGGAGGACAGCCCCAGAATTTT. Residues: CAWSVGGGQPQNF.

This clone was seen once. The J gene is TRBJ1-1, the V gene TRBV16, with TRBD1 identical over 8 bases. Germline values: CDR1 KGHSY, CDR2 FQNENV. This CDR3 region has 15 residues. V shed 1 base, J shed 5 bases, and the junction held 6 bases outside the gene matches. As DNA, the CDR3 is TGTGCCAGCAGCCAATTGACAGGGGCAGGGACTGAAGCTTTCTTT. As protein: CASSQLTGAGTEAFF.

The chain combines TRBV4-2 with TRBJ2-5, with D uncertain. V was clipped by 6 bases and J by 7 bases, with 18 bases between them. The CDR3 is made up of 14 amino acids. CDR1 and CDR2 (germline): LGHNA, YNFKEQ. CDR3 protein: CASRAGEFAGTQYF. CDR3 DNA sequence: TGTGCCAGCAGGGCAGGCGAATTTGCCGGGACCCAGTACTTC.

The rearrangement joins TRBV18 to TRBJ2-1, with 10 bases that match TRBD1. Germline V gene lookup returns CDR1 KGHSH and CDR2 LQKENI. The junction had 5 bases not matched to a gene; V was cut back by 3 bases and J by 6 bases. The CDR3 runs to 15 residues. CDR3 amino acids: CASSPTGGRGNEQFF. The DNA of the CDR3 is TGTGCCAGCTCACCGACAGGGGGCAGGGGCAATGAGCAGTTCTTC.

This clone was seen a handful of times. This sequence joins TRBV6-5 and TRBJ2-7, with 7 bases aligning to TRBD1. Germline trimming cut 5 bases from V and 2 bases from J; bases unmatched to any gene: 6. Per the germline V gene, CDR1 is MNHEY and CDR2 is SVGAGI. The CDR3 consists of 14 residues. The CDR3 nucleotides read TGTGCCAGCAGTAGGGACAGCAGGACCTACGAGCAGTACTTC. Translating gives CASSRDSRTYEQYF.

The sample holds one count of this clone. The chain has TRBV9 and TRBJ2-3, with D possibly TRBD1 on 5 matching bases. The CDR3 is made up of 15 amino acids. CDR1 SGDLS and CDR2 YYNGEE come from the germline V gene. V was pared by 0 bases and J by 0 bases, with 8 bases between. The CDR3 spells CASSVGQISTDTQYF. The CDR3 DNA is TGTGCCAGCAGCGTAGGACAGATTAGCACAGATACGCAGTATTTT.

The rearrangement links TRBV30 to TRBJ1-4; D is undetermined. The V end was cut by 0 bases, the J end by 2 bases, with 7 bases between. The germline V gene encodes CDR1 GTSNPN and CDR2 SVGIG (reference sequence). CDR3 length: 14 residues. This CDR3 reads CAWSVSETNEKLFF. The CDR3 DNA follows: TGTGCCTGGAGTGTATCGGAGACTAATGAAAAACTGTTTTTT.